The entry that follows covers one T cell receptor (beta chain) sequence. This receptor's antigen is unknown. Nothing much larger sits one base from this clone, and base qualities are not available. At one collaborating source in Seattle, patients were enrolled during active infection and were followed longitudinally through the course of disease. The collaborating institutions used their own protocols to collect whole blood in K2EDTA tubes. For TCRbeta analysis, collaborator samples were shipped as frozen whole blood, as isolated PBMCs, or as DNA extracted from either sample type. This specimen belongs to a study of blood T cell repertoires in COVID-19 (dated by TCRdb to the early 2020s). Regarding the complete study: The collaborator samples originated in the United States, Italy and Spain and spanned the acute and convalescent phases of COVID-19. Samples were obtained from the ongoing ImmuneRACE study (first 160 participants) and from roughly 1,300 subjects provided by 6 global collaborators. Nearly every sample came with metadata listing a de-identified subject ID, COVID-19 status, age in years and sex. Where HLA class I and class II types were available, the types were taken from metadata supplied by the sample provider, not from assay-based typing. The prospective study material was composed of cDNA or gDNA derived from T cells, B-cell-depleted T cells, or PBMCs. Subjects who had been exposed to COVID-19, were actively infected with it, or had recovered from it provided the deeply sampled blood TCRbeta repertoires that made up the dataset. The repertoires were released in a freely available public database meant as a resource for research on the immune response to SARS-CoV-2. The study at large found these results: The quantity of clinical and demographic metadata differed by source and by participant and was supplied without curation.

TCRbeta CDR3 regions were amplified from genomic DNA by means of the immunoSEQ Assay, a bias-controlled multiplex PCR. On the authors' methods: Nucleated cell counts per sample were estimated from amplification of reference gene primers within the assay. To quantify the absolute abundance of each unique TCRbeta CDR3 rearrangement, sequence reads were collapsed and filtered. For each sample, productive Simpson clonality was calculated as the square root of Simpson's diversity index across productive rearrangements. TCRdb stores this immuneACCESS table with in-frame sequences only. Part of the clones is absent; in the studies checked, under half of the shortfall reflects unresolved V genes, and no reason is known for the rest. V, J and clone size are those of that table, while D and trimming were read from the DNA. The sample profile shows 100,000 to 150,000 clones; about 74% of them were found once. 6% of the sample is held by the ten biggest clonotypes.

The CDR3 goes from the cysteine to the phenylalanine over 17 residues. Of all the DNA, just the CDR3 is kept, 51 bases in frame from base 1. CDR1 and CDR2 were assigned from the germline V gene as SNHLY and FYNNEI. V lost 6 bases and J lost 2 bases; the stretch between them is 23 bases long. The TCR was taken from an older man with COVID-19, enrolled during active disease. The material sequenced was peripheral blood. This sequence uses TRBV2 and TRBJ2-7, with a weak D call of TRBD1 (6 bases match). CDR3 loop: CASRGGGTRKLTYEQYF. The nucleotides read TGTGCCAGCAGGGGTGGTGGGACAAGGAAACTCACCTACGAGCAGTACTTC.